One sample yielded the 30 T cell receptor beta chains listed below, sequenced in a study of CD8 T cells in Susac syndrome. Random hexamers primed reverse transcription of about 0.5 to 1 ug RNA. TCRdb redid the calling of the immunoSEQ multiplex PCR reads with MiXCR, one entry per CDR3 protein. The top ten hold less than 0.4% of the sample, which has about 130,000 distinct CDR3 sequences, 90% to 95% seen once. Sequencing input: CD8+ T cells from PBMCs. All receptors derive from a human donor with multiple sclerosis.

This clonotype was seen once. The V call is TRBV3-1, the J call TRBJ1-1; the match to TRBD1 covers 10 bases. The germline gives CDR1 LGHDT, CDR2 YNNKEL (reference sequence). The CDR3 loop spans 16 amino acids. Trimming at V came to 8 bases and at J to 10 bases, leaving 19 bases not matched to a gene. CDR3 region: CASSPRTGGNRERAFF. The CDR3 DNA follows: TGTGCCAGCTCCCCCCGGACAGGGGGTAATCGGGAACGAGCTTTCTTT. The variable domain in full, with the rest retrieved from reference TRBV3-1 and TRBJ1-1, is DTAVSQTPKYLVTQMGNDKSIKCEQNLGHDTMYWYKQDSKKFLKIMFSYNNKELIINETVPNRFSPKSPDKAHLNLHINSLELGDSAVYFCASSPRTGGNRERAFFGQGTRLTVV.

This clonotype was seen a few times. This chain links TRBV11-2 with TRBJ1-2, with D hard to call. CDR3 length: 15 amino acids. Germline loops: CDR1 SGHAT, CDR2 FQNNGV. V was shortened by 1 base and J by 0 bases, with 9 bases between the two germline ends. CDR3 sequence (DNA): TGTGCCAGCAGCTTAGTCCACAGTGCTAACTATGGCTACACCTTC. Encoded protein: CASSLVHSANYGYTF.

The V gene is TRBV27, the J gene TRBJ1-3, with D tentatively TRBD1 (6 bases). V lost 10 bases, J lost 0 bases, and 10 bases lay in between. The CDR3 totals 13 residues. Germline loops: CDR1 MNHEY, CDR2 SMNVEV (reference sequence). CDR3 bases: TGTGCCACCGGGACAATCTCTGGAAACACCATATATTTT. Protein sequence: CATGTISGNTIYF.

The chain joins TRBV5-1 to TRBJ2-1; 9 bases are shared with TRBD1. CDR1 is SGHRS and CDR2 is YFSETQ in the germline V gene. This CDR3 spans 16 amino acids. V gave up 4 bases and J gave up 7 bases; unmatched junction bases: 12. In nucleotides, the CDR3 is TGCGCCAGCAGCGCCAAACCGGGACAGGGTATAAATGAGCAGTTCTTC. It yields the protein CASSAKPGQGINEQFF.

This chain connects TRBV4-1 to TRBJ1-1, with D hard to call. Germline V gene data show CDR1 as MGHRA and CDR2 as YSYEKL. The V end was cut by 0 bases, the J end by 2 bases, with 10 bases between. The CDR3 is made up of 15 amino acids. The CDR3 loop reads CASSQERWTNTEAFF. CDR3 coding DNA: TGCGCCAGCAGCCAAGAAAGATGGACTAACACTGAAGCTTTCTTT.

This chain links TRBV2 with TRBJ1-5; the D is unclear. V lost 0 bases to trimming and J lost 3 bases, with 9 bases between them. Germline loops: CDR1 SNHLY, CDR2 FYNNEI. The CDR3 length is 15 residues. The CDR3 is CASSEALSSNQPQHF. The CDR3 coding sequence is TGTGCCAGCAGTGAAGCGCTAAGCTCCAATCAGCCCCAGCATTTT.

V gene TRBV28 combines with J gene TRBJ2-4, with 10 bases lining up with TRBD1. Unmatched junction bases numbered 6, after V lost 6 bases and J lost 7 bases. This CDR3 has 14 residues. Germline lookup yields CDR1 MDHEN and CDR2 SYDVKM. Here the CDR3 reads CASRPDRGLNIQYF. CDR3 DNA: TGTGCCAGCAGACCAGACAGGGGGCTGAACATTCAGTACTTC.

The V gene is TRBV3-1, the J gene TRBJ1-1, with D uncertain. Germline V gene lookup returns CDR1 LGHDT and CDR2 YNNKEL (reference sequence). Trimming took off 5 bases at V and 11 bases at J, with 12 bases between the two ends. CDR3 size: 11 residues. CDR3 DNA sequence: TGTGCCAGCAGCGCAAGAGCCACGGCTTTCTTT. It encodes CASSARATAFF.

This chain connects TRBV30 to TRBJ1-1; D is ambiguous. Germline V gene lookup returns CDR1 GTSNPN and CDR2 SVGIG (reference sequence). CDR3 length: 15 residues. The V end lost 0 bases, the J end lost 10 bases, and 21 bases lay between the germline ends. The CDR3 coding sequence is TGTGCCTGGAGTGTGGATACACTCGGAGCCAACGGAGCTTTCTTT. Protein sequence: CAWSVDTLGANGAFF.

This chain joins TRBV7-2 and TRBJ2-7; TRBD1 matches at 9 bases. V shed 4 bases, J shed 4 bases, and the junction held 5 bases outside the gene matches. CDR1 is SGHTA and CDR2 is FQGNSA in the germline V gene. This CDR3 region has 14 residues. CDR3 nucleotides: TGTGCCAGCAGCTCCTGGGGGACAGGGTACGAGCAGTACGTC. The encoded protein is CASSSWGTGYEQYV.

The chain links TRBV21-1 to TRBJ2-3; the table's TRBD1 call for D was not verified on the DNA. TRBV21-1 is a documented pseudogene. The CDR3 covers 16 residues. Here the CDR3 DNA reads TGTGCCAGCAGTCAGCAGGGGAAGTTGGTCATGGATACGCAGTATTTT. This encodes CASSQQGKLVMDTQYF.

On this clonotype: One end of the junction does not line up with germline, which may come from a read error. This rearrangement joins TRBV20-1 to TRBJ2-3; 9 bases map to TRBD2. CDR1 is DFQATT, CDR2 SNEGSKA, per germline (reference sequence). The CDR3 is 13 residues long. CDR3 in DNA: TGCAGTGAGGTAGCGGGGGTCGGAGATACGCAGTTTTTT. Translated: CSEVAGVGDTQFF.

The chain couples TRBV5-1 to TRBJ2-6, with 8 bases fitting TRBD2. The germline gives CDR1 SGHRS, CDR2 YFSETQ. The CDR3 has 18 amino acids. Trimming removed 2 bases from V and 4 bases from J; junction bases left unmatched: 11. CDR3 coding DNA: TGCGCCAGCAGCTTTCGGGGGGGCGCGGATGAAGGGGCCAACGTCCTGACTTTC. This encodes CASSFRGGADEGANVLTF.

The V gene is TRBV2, the J gene TRBJ2-7, with D hard to call. From germline, CDR1 is SNHLY and CDR2 FYNNEI. The germline V and J ends were trimmed by 4 bases and 2 bases, with 9 bases remaining between them. The CDR3 loop spans 13 amino acids. The CDR3 protein is CASSGGNTYEQYV. CDR3 DNA sequence: TGTGCCAGCAGTGGTGGAAATACCTACGAGCAGTACGTC.

The genes are TRBV29-1 and TRBJ2-5; 7 positions agree with TRBD1. The J segment lost 1 base and the V segment lost 8 bases, leaving 10 bases of the junction unmatched. This CDR3 is 14 amino acids long. Germline CDR1 is SQVTM and CDR2 is ANQGSEA. CDR3 DNA: TGCAGCTCCTGGGACAGCCCCTCCCAAGAGACCCAGTACTTC. Protein product: CSSWDSPSQETQYF.

The chain employs TRBV10-3 and TRBJ2-1, with D perhaps TRBD1 (5 bases). This CDR3 is 14 amino acids long. CDR1 ENHRY and CDR2 SYGVKD come from the germline V gene. The ends were cut back, 2 bases at V and 3 bases at J, with 8 bases in the middle. In nucleotides, the CDR3 is TGTGCCATCAGTGAGGGGGCTCTCTACAATGAGCAGTTCTTC. Protein: CAISEGALYNEQFF.

The J gene is TRBJ2-5, the V gene TRBV7-9; maybe TRBD1 (6 bases). V lost 0 bases, J lost 7 bases, and 15 bases lay in between. The CDR3 is 15 amino acids. Germline-derived CDR1 and CDR2 are SEHNR and FQNEAQ (reference sequence). CDR3 in amino acids: CASSLARDRTATQYF. CDR3 coding DNA: TGTGCCAGCAGCTTAGCGAGAGACAGGACCGCGACCCAGTACTTC. Looking up the rest from reference TRBV7-9 and TRBJ2-5 gives the full variable domain: DTGVSQNPRHKITKRGQNVTFRCDPISEHNRLYWYRQTLGQGPEFLTYFQNEAQLEKSRLLSDRFSAERPKGSFSTLEIQRTEQGDSAMYLCASSLARDRTATQYFGPGTRLLVL.

The gene calls are TRBV23-1 and TRBJ2-5, with D perhaps TRBD1 or TRBD2 (5 bases each). TRBV23-1 is an ORF, with its function uncertain. The germline V and J ends were trimmed by 0 bases and 5 bases, with 13 bases remaining between them. There are 15 residues in the CDR3. DNA for the CDR3: TGCGCCAGCAGTCAATCGAACCAGGGAGAGGAGACCCAGTACTTC. It is translated as CASSQSNQGEETQYF.

The rearrangement joins TRBV5-1 to TRBJ2-1, with 12 bases that match TRBD2. The CDR3 extends over 18 amino acids. In germline, CDR1 is SGHRS, CDR2 YFSETQ. Unmatched junction bases numbered 12, after V lost 4 bases and J lost 4 bases. In DNA form, the CDR3 reads TGCGCCAGCAGCCATATGAAAACGGGACTAGCGGGTTACAATGAGCAGTTCTTC. Its protein is CASSHMKTGLAGYNEQFF.

This chain connects TRBV19 to TRBJ2-1, with 14 positions matching TRBD2. CDR3 length: 17 residues. Germline CDR1 LNHDA, CDR2 SQIVND (reference sequence). Unmatched junction bases numbered 7, after V lost 5 bases and J lost 4 bases. CDR3 nucleotide sequence: TGTGCCAGTAGTTCAAGACTAGCGGGAGGGAAGTACAATGAGCAGTTCTTC. Protein product: CASSSRLAGGKYNEQFF.

The gene calls are TRBV7-8 and TRBJ1-5; 8 nucleotides match TRBD1. The CDR3 consists of 17 residues. The V and J ends lost 2 bases and 7 bases, in that order; junction bases with no gene match: 13. Germline-derived CDR1 and CDR2 are SGHVS and FQNEAQ. The CDR3 nucleotides read TGTGCCAGCAGCTTATTGCCCCCTCGACAGGGGTGGCAGCCCCAGCATTTT. This encodes CASSLLPPRQGWQPQHF.

This chain connects TRBV28 to TRBJ2-5; D call uncertain. The CDR3 has 12 amino acids. Looked up from germline, CDR1 is MDHEN and CDR2 is SYDVKM. Trimming pared 6 bases from V and 2 bases from J, leaving 7 bases between. In DNA, the CDR3 is TGTGCCAGCAGCCACATTCAAGAGACCCAGTACTTC. Residues: CASSHIQETQYF.

The V and J genes are TRBV7-9 and TRBJ2-2, with D unclear. The CDR3 length is 13 residues. Trimming left V 6 bases short and J 3 bases short, with 8 bases between. Germline V CDR1 and CDR2: SEHNR, FQNEAQ (reference sequence). This chain's CDR3 is CASRLRYTGELFF. The CDR3 nucleotides are TGTGCCAGCAGACTTCGGTACACCGGGGAGCTGTTTTTT.

DNA for the CDR3: TGTGCCAGCAGCTTGGGATCCGGGACAGTAGAAGTTCACGAGACCCAGTACTTC. Translating it yields CASSLGSGTVEVHETQYF. The rearrangement uses TRBV5-6 and TRBJ2-5; 7 bases agree with TRBD1. Germline values: CDR1 SGHDT, CDR2 YYEEEE. The V and J ends lost 0 bases and 5 bases, in that order; junction bases with no gene match: 16. The CDR3 runs to 18 residues.

The rearrangement joins TRBV5-6 to TRBJ1-1, with 10 bases fitting TRBD1. The length of the CDR3 is 16 residues. The germline gives CDR1 SGHDT, CDR2 YYEEEE. The V and J ends lost 3 bases and 6 bases, in that order; junction bases with no gene match: 11. This CDR3 is CASSYLGQGGRAEAFF. Written as DNA, the CDR3 is TGTGCCAGCAGCTACCTAGGACAGGGGGGACGTGCTGAAGCTTTCTTT.

This clonotype was seen only once. This chain connects TRBV20-1 to TRBJ2-1; TRBD2 agrees at 7 bases. Per germline, CDR1 DFQATT and CDR2 SNEGSKA (reference sequence). Trimming took 4 bases from V and 0 from J; bases not matched to a gene: 6. This CDR3 is 15 amino acids long. CDR3 DNA: TGCAGTGCTATCAGCGGGACGAGCTCCTACAATGAGCAGTTCTTC. Translation gives CSAISGTSSYNEQFF.

V gene TRBV27 combines with J gene TRBJ1-2; 8 bases line up with TRBD1. Germline trimming cut 10 bases from V and 4 bases from J; bases unmatched to any gene: 5. CDR1 is MNHEY and CDR2 is SMNVEV in the germline V gene (reference sequence). The CDR3 has 12 amino acids. The CDR3 spells CAIGTGPYGYTF. The DNA for the CDR3 is TGTGCCATCGGGACAGGCCCCTATGGCTACACCTTC.

The rearrangement links TRBV2 to TRBJ2-3; D perhaps matches TRBD2 (5 bases). Germline CDR1 and CDR2: SNHLY and FYNNEI. The V end lost 0 bases, the J end lost 5 bases, and 12 bases lay between the germline ends. The CDR3 covers 15 residues. CDR3 residues: CASSEALTRVDTQYF. The CDR3 nucleotides are TGTGCCAGCAGTGAAGCTTTGACGAGGGTAGATACGCAGTATTTT.

This chain joins TRBV13 and TRBJ1-2; TRBD1 agrees at 7 bases. The trim removed 0 bases at V and 5 bases at J, leaving 18 bases unmatched. This CDR3 is built from 19 residues. Germline-derived CDR1 and CDR2 are PRHDT and FYEKMQ (reference sequence). CDR3 loop: CASSLGGGTGVGFGYGYTF. The CDR3 DNA reads as TGTGCCAGCAGCTTAGGCGGAGGAACAGGGGTAGGGTTTGGGTATGGCTACACCTTC.

This rearrangement joins TRBV5-6 to TRBJ1-5; 9 bases line up with TRBD1. CDR1 and CDR2 (germline): SGHDT, YYEEEE. Trimming removed 3 bases from V and 6 bases from J; junction bases left unmatched: 4. The CDR3 runs to 14 residues. CDR3 DNA sequence: TGTGCCAGCAGCTCGGGACAGGGCACTCAGCCCCAGCATTTT. Protein sequence: CASSSGQGTQPQHF.